The source of this T cell receptor beta chain is a study of blood T cell repertoires in COVID-19. Study summary: Sources were T cells, B-cell-depleted T cells, or PBMCs; the material itself was cDNA or gDNA.

This CDR3 comprises 15 residues. Cohort 3 donors were reported recovered after two negative PCRs, clearance, or symptom resolution. Here immunoSEQ multiplex PCR was the method, and the copy in TCRdb shows in-frame clones only, minus some. The table lists about 330,000 clones, about 90% of them singletons, with over 4.5% in the top ten. Sample: PBMCs or T cells enriched from blood (not recorded which). This sequence joins TRBV12-1 and TRBJ2-3; the table names TRBD2, a call not compared with the DNA. TRBV12-1 is a pseudogene segment. The clonotype originates from a man aged 25-45 years who had recovered from COVID-19. The CDR3 region is CASSSGTIYTDTQYF. The CDR3 coding sequence is TGTGCCAGCAGCTCCGGGACTATCTACACAGATACGCAGTATTTT.